What follows are 21 T cell receptor beta chains derived from one specimen sequenced in a study of CD8 T cells in Susac syndrome (dated by TCRdb to the late 2010s). The library was produced with the immunoSEQ multiplex PCR assay. RNA was extracted with the RNeasy kit and 0.5 to 1 ug was reverse transcribed using random hexamers. TCRdb redid the processing of the public reads, applying fastp at Q25 and MiXCR, and retained in-frame beta chains. A single entry per CDR3 protein holds the most common genes and DNA from its merged rows. The sample table holds fewer than 90,000 distinct CDR3 sequences, of which under 95% were seen once. The top ten clones comprise less than 0.6% of the sample. Sequenced input: CD8+ T cells from PBMCs. These receptors came from a human donor with Susac syndrome.

The chain carries TRBV20-1 and TRBJ2-7, with D tentatively TRBD2 (7 bases). The V end was cut by 0 bases, the J end by 4 bases, with 19 bases between. The germline gives CDR1 DFQATT, CDR2 SNEGSKA (reference sequence). This CDR3 spans 16 amino acids. The CDR3 region has the DNA TGCAGTGCTAGAGATGCGGGGGCGCGGGATTTTTACGAGCAGTACTTC. It codes for CSARDAGARDFYEQYF.

The chain has TRBV3-1 and TRBJ1-1; 7 bases line up with TRBD1. The germline gives CDR1 LGHDT, CDR2 YNNKEL (reference sequence). Trimming removed 3 bases from V and 3 bases from J; junction bases left unmatched: 1. The CDR3 loop spans 13 amino acids. In DNA, the CDR3 is TGTGCCAGCAGCCACGGACAGGACACTGAAGCTTTCTTT. Amino acid sequence: CASSHGQDTEAFF.

V gene TRBV18 combines with J gene TRBJ1-2, with D tentatively TRBD1 (5 bases). The germline V and J ends were trimmed by 2 bases and 6 bases, with 13 bases remaining between them. The CDR3 extends over 14 amino acids. The germline gives CDR1 KGHSH, CDR2 LQKENI. Here the CDR3 reads CASSPEGTRDGYTF. CDR3 nucleotide sequence: TGTGCCAGCTCACCAGAAGGGACTAGGGATGGCTACACCTTC.

The CDR3 is CASSQGAGLASYEQYF. DNA of the CDR3: TGTGCCAGCAGCCAGGGAGCCGGACTAGCGTCCTACGAGCAGTACTTC. This rearrangement joins TRBV4-2 to TRBJ2-7; 9 bases line up with TRBD2. The CDR3 consists of 16 residues. Germline trimming cut 3 bases from V and 1 base from J; bases unmatched to any gene: 7. Germline CDR1 reads LGHNA; CDR2 reads YNFKEQ.

The chain recombines TRBV5-4 with TRBJ1-1; possible D gene TRBD1, 6 bases. Germline V lookup: CDR1 SGHNT, CDR2 YYREEE (reference sequence). The CDR3 is 13 residues long. The V gene lost 4 bases and the J gene lost 7 bases, with 14 bases spanning the gap. The CDR3 is CASSLGGADEAFF. The CDR3, as DNA: TGTGCCAGCAGCCTTGGGGGGGCCGATGAAGCTTTCTTT.

Only one count was recorded for this clonotype. The chain is built from TRBV12-3 or TRBV12-4 and TRBJ2-5; D possibly uses TRBD1 or TRBD2 (5 bases each). The germline V and J ends were trimmed by 6 bases and 1 base, with 15 bases remaining between them. The CDR3 loop spans 15 amino acids. The CDR3 coding sequence is TGTGCCAGCAGCCCTATGGGACCCAGCCAAGAGACCCAGTACTTC. This translates into CASSPMGPSQETQYF.

The V call is TRBV11-2, the J call TRBJ2-1, with D possibly matching TRBD2 (5 bases). The CDR3 extends over 15 amino acids. The ends were cut back, 5 bases at V and 0 bases at J, with 11 bases in the middle. CDR1 SGHAT and CDR2 FQNNGV come from the germline V gene. CDR3 sequence (DNA): TGTGCCAGCAGCCTCAATCGGGGCTCCTACAATGAGCAGTTCTTC. Protein product: CASSLNRGSYNEQFF.

The gene calls are TRBV21-1 and TRBJ2-4; TRBD1 was called by the table and not checked on the DNA. TRBV21-1 has pseudogene status. The CDR3 is 17 amino acids. CDR3 residues: CASSKRRTGLLADIQYF. The CDR3 DNA follows: TGTGCCAGCAGCAAAAGGAGGACAGGGCTGCTTGCGGACATTCAGTACTTC.

This sequence joins TRBV13 and TRBJ1-2; D is uncertain. The V end lost 5 bases, the J end lost 8 bases, and 15 bases lay between the germline ends. CDR1 and CDR2 (germline): PRHDT, FYEKMQ (reference sequence). The CDR3 consists of 13 residues. The CDR3 bases are TGTGCCAGCAGCCTCTGGACCGCGACAGGCTACACCTTC. Residues: CASSLWTATGYTF.

The chain joins TRBV4-3 to TRBJ2-3; D possibly corresponds to TRBD1 (6 bases). CDR3 size: 17 residues. V was clipped by 1 base and J by 0 bases, with 14 bases between them. In germline, CDR1 is LGHNA, CDR2 YSLEER. The CDR3 DNA follows: TGCGCCAGCAGCCAAGGGGCCCGGACAGAGAGCACAGATACGCAGTATTTT. Translation gives CASSQGARTESTDTQYF.

This clonotype showed up just once. The CDR3 region is CASSTLVNTEAFF. CDR3 coding DNA: TGTGCCAGTAGTACACTGGTGAACACTGAAGCTTTCTTT. The J gene is TRBJ1-1, the V gene TRBV19; D is unclear. Germline V gives CDR1 LNHDA, CDR2 SQIVND (reference sequence). This CDR3 comprises 13 residues. V dropped 4 bases and J dropped 0 bases, with 6 bases sitting between them.

V and J are TRBV30 and TRBJ2-7; 9 bases fit TRBD1. There are 14 residues in the CDR3. J was trimmed by 6 bases and V by 7 bases; bases with no gene match: 13. CDR1 and CDR2 from the germline V gene are GTSNPN and SVGIG (reference sequence). CDR3 coding DNA: TGTGCCTTGTTGGACAGGGGAGAGCCTCTCGAGCAGTACTTC. Translation: CALLDRGEPLEQYF.

The chain uses TRBV10-3 and TRBJ1-2; D remains ambiguous. Germline CDR1 reads ENHRY; CDR2 reads SYGVKD. The V end lost 4 bases, the J end lost 3 bases, and 15 bases lay between the germline ends. The CDR3 sequence is 15 residues long. CDR3 amino acids: CAISALSSSDYGYTF. The CDR3 DNA reads TGTGCCATCAGTGCACTCTCCTCCAGTGACTATGGCTACACCTTC.

The rearrangement links TRBV3-1 to TRBJ1-1, with D perhaps TRBD1 (5 bases). The V and J ends lost 4 bases and 5 bases respectively, with 14 bases between them. Germline assignment: CDR1 LGHDT and CDR2 YNNKEL (reference sequence). The CDR3 is 14 residues long. The CDR3 region has the DNA TGTGCCAGCAGCCGCGGCGCGGGGCTGACTGAAGCTTTCTTT. Protein sequence: CASSRGAGLTEAFF.

This chain connects TRBV30 to TRBJ1-4; maybe TRBD1 (5 bases). CDR3 length: 17 amino acids. The germline CDR1 and CDR2 sequences are GTSNPN and SVGIG (reference sequence). With 0 bases removed from V and 0 bases from J, the gap between germline ends came to 14 bases. The CDR3 region has the DNA TGTGCCTGGAGTGTATCCGGGGCGGCGACAACTAATGAAAAACTGTTTTTT. Translation: CAWSVSGAATTNEKLFF.

V usage is TRBV5-1 and J usage is TRBJ1-1; unclear D gene. This CDR3 has 14 amino acids. Looked up from germline, CDR1 is SGHRS and CDR2 is YFSETQ. V was cut by 2 bases and J by 0 bases, with 8 bases left in between. CDR3 DNA: TGCGCCAGCAGCTTCAAGGGCATGAACACTGAAGCTTTCTTT. Translating gives CASSFKGMNTEAFF.

This clonotype was seen once. This chain connects TRBV6-6 to TRBJ2-1, with 12 positions matching TRBD2. There are 16 residues in the CDR3. CDR1 is MNHNY and CDR2 is SVGAGI in the germline V gene (reference sequence). The V and J ends lost 2 bases and 5 bases, in that order; junction bases with no gene match: 4. The CDR3 here is CASSYASGGADNEQFF. The CDR3 DNA reads TGTGCCAGCAGTTACGCTAGCGGGGGGGCCGACAATGAGCAGTTCTTC.

The V and J genes are TRBV10-3 and TRBJ2-1; D uncertain. Trimming took 8 bases from V and 8 from J, leaving 16 bases between them. Germline CDR1 and CDR2: ENHRY and SYGVKD. This CDR3 is 13 amino acids long. The CDR3, as DNA: TGTGCCATCTTGAGCGACTCGGACGATGAGCAGTTCTTC. This gives the protein CAILSDSDDEQFF.

This chain connects TRBV29-1 to TRBJ2-3; 10 bases fit TRBD2. V shed 3 bases and J 3 bases; nucleotides not matched to a gene: 3. This CDR3 is built from 14 residues. In germline, CDR1 is SQVTM, CDR2 ANQGSEA. The CDR3 nucleotides are TGCAGCGTTGATAAGCGGGAGGGAACAGATACGCAGTATTTT. Its translation is CSVDKREGTDTQYF.

This clonotype was picked up one time. The CDR3 coding sequence is TGTGCCAGCAGCCCAGCCAGCTCCTATGGCTACACCTTC. Protein: CASSPASSYGYTF. The V call is TRBV11-2, the J call TRBJ1-2, with D unresolved. Germline assignment: CDR1 SGHAT and CDR2 FQNNGV. The CDR3 sequence is 13 residues long. The germline V and J ends were trimmed by 5 bases and 4 bases, with 11 bases remaining between them. The complete variable domain, with remaining parts taken from reference TRBV11-2 and TRBJ1-2, reads EAGVAQSPRYKIIEKRQSVAFWCNPISGHATLYWYQQILGQGPKLLIQFQNNGVVDDSQLPKDRFSAERLKGVDSTLKIQPAKLEDSAVYLCASSPASSYGYTFGSGTRLTVV.

The chain couples TRBV11-2 to TRBJ2-5; a possible D gene is TRBD1 (6 bases). Trimming cost V 1 base and J 5 bases, with 14 bases left between them. This CDR3 has 15 amino acids. From germline, CDR1 is SGHAT and CDR2 FQNNGV. The CDR3, as DNA: TGTGCCAGCAGCTTAGGGACAGCGGTAATCGAGACCCAGTACTTC. Translating it yields CASSLGTAVIETQYF.